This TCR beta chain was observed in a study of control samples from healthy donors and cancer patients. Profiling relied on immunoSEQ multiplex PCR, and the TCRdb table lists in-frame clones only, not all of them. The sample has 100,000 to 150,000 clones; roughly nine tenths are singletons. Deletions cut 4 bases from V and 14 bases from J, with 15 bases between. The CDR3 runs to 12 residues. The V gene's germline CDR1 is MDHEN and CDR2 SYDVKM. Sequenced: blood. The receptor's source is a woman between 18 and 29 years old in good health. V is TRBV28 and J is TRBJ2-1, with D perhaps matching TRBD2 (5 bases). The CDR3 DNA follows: TGTGCCAGCAGTTCTCTAACACTAGTGAAGTTCTTC. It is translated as CASSSLTLVKFF.